The text below deals with one TCR beta chain. The CDR3 extends over 13 amino acids. The V end lost 1 base, the J end lost 9 bases, and 10 bases lay between the germline ends. Germline assignment: CDR1 SEHNR and CDR2 FQNEAQ (reference sequence). The data were taken from a study of OX40 agonist ivuxolimab in advanced cancers. The repertoire was sequenced with immunoSEQ multiplex PCR; TCRdb's copy has only in-frame clones and lacks some. The table includes tens of thousands of clones, 80% to 95% detected once. The J gene is TRBJ2-1, the V gene TRBV7-9, with D possibly being TRBD1 (6 bases). This TCR was sampled from an adult with an advanced solid tumor such as melanoma, head and neck, liver or kidney cancer. The sequencing here drew on CD4+ or CD8+ T cells sorted from blood, taken in a trial of the OX40 agonist ivuxolimab. The CDR3 DNA reads TGTGCCAGCAGCTTAGGGGCAGGGGTTGAGCAGTTCTTC. Protein sequence: CASSLGAGVEQFF. The full variable domain, in which reference TRBV7-9 and TRBJ2-1 provide the parts outside the CDR3, is DTGVSQNPRHKITKRGQNVTFRCDPISEHNRLYWYRQTLGQGPEFLTYFQNEAQLEKSRLLSDRFSAERPKGSFSTLEIQRTEQGDSAMYLCASSLGAGVEQFFGPGTRLTVL.